This T cell receptor beta chain originates from a study of T cells after yellow fever vaccination. The V gene lost 6 bases and the J gene lost 7 bases, with 23 bases spanning the gap. Looked up from germline, CDR1 is SNHLY and CDR2 is FYNNEI. The CDR3 sequence is 16 residues long. MiXCR, applied by TCRdb to the 5' RACE reads, yields one record per CDR3 protein. Among under 550,000 distinct CDR3 sequences, 21% were seen once, and the ten largest hold about a sixth. The sequence was collected from a man aged 18-30 years who received the YFV17D yellow fever vaccine. This chain links TRBV2 with TRBJ2-3; tentative D call: TRBD2 (7 bases). The input for sequencing was PBMCs, taken roughly 23 days after the first yellow fever vaccination. The CDR3 here is CASRTLGGGPGNTQYF. In nucleotides, the CDR3 is TGTGCCAGCAGGACCCTCGGCGGGGGCCCCGGGAATACGCAGTATTTT.